Below, 17 T cell receptor beta chains from the same sample are listed, as sequenced in a study of long-term antiretroviral therapy in people with HIV. They ran version v3.0 of the immunoSEQ assay at survey level. Repertoires were generated with immunoSEQ multiplex PCR, while TCRdb's copy carries only in-frame clones and drops some. The profile shows some 20,000 clones, 85% to 95% of them singletons. This sample comprised unsorted PBMCs, obtained 4.4 years after starting antiretroviral therapy. The origin of the receptors is a woman aged 45 to 65 with HIV.

The V and J genes are TRBV6-6 and TRBJ2-2; D ambiguous. This CDR3 is built from 13 residues. Trimming left V 8 bases short and J 0 bases short, with 7 bases between. From germline, CDR1 is MNHNY and CDR2 SVGAGI (reference sequence). CDR3 nucleotides: TGTGCCAGCTGCCGTTCGAACACCGGGGAGCTGTTTTTT. This encodes CASCRSNTGELFF.

The rearrangement links TRBV2 to TRBJ2-7; 7 positions agree with TRBD1. The CDR3 consists of 12 residues. J was trimmed by 2 bases and V by 11 bases; bases with no gene match: 6. Germline CDR1 SNHLY, CDR2 FYNNEI. The CDR3 here is CAVRDSTYEQYF. The CDR3 coding sequence is TGTGCCGTCCGGGACAGCACCTACGAGCAGTACTTC. Variable domain in full (rest from reference TRBV2 and TRBJ2-7): EPEVTQTPSHQVTQMGQEVILRCVPISNHLYFYWYRQILGQKVEFLVSFYNNEISEKSEIFDDQFSVERPDGSNFTLKIRSTKLEDSAMYFCAVRDSTYEQYFGPGTRLTVT.

V is TRBV9 and J is TRBJ2-1, with D perhaps matching TRBD1 or TRBD2 (5 bases each). CDR1 SGDLS and CDR2 YYNGEE come from the germline V gene. The CDR3 covers 16 residues. V was pared by 5 bases and J by 1 base, with 16 bases between. CDR3: CASSRTGTLSYNEQFF. The CDR3 DNA reads as TGTGCCAGCAGTCGGACCGGGACGCTATCCTACAATGAGCAGTTCTTC.

This chain connects TRBV7-9 to TRBJ2-4, with 14 bases lining up with TRBD2. The CDR3 is 18 residues long. V lost 3 bases, J lost 0 bases, and 4 bases stayed unmatched. Per germline, CDR1 SEHNR and CDR2 FQNEAQ (reference sequence). DNA of the CDR3: TGTGCCAGCAGCTTGGGGACTAGCGGGGGTGTAGCCAAAAACATTCAGTACTTC. This translates into CASSLGTSGGVAKNIQYF.

The chain links TRBV6-5 to TRBJ1-4, with a weak D call TRBD1 (6 bases). CDR1 MNHEY and CDR2 SVGAGI come from the germline V gene. The CDR3 contains 15 residues. V lost 6 bases and J 7 bases, leaving 18 bases between the germline ends. This chain's CDR3 is CASRSGAGRSEKLFF. CDR3 coding DNA: TGTGCCAGCAGGTCGGGGGCCGGCAGAAGTGAAAAACTGTTTTTT.

The chain couples TRBV18 to TRBJ2-2; D is unclear. Per the germline V gene, CDR1 is KGHSH and CDR2 is LQKENI. This CDR3 is built from 15 residues. V lost 3 bases to trimming and J lost 4 bases, with 12 bases between them. CDR3 DNA: TGTGCCAGCTCACCTACGATACAGAGCACCGGGGAGCTGTTTTTT. As protein: CASSPTIQSTGELFF.

The chain uses TRBV19 and TRBJ1-2; the D gene is possibly TRBD1 (5 bases). Germline V gene data show CDR1 as LNHDA and CDR2 as SQIVND (reference sequence). Trimming removed 8 bases from V and 5 bases from J, with 18 bases in between. The CDR3 sequence is 14 residues long. The CDR3 loop reads CASRRGLVGYGYTF. CDR3 bases: TGTGCCAGTCGGCGGGGCCTGGTAGGGTATGGCTACACCTTC.

The chain links TRBV14 to TRBJ1-5; maybe TRBD1 (5 bases). The ends were cut back, 5 bases at V and 8 bases at J, with 7 bases in the middle. The CDR3 covers 11 residues. CDR1 SGHDN and CDR2 FVKESK come from the germline V gene. CDR3 sequence reads: CASSGGEPQHF. The DNA for the CDR3 is TGTGCCAGCAGCGGGGGGGAGCCCCAGCATTTT.

The gene calls are TRBV5-1 and TRBJ2-5; 8 nucleotides match TRBD1. The germline V gene encodes CDR1 SGHRS and CDR2 YFSETQ. The CDR3 covers 16 residues. J was trimmed by 2 bases and V by 4 bases; bases with no gene match: 10. In DNA form, the CDR3 reads TGCGCCAGCAGCCTTAGGACAGGGAGTAGGCAAGAGACCCAGTACTTC. Amino acids: CASSLRTGSRQETQYF.

This clone appeared a single time. The chain links TRBV30 to TRBJ2-1; 13 nucleotides match TRBD2. Germline loops: CDR1 GTSNPN, CDR2 SVGIG (reference sequence). This CDR3 has 15 residues. The V segment lost 0 bases and the J segment 6 bases; nucleotides outside the gene matches: 2. CDR3 in amino acids: CAWSVGLAGFNEQFF. DNA of the CDR3: TGTGCCTGGAGTGTGGGACTAGCGGGGTTCAATGAGCAGTTCTTC. Together with reference TRBV30 and TRBJ2-1, the CDR3 gives the full variable domain: SQTIHQWPATLVQPVGSPLSLECTVEGTSNPNLYWYRQAAGRGLQLLFYSVGIGQISSEVPQNLSASRPQDRQFILSSKKLLLSDSGFYLCAWSVGLAGFNEQFFGPGTRLTVL.

A few counts support this clone. The same CDR3 can be traced to other DNA sequences in this sample. This chain joins TRBV7-9 and TRBJ1-1; D call uncertain. The CDR3 loop spans 13 amino acids. CDR1 and CDR2 from the germline V gene are SEHNR and FQNEAQ (reference sequence). Trimming pared 6 bases from V and 2 bases from J, leaving 10 bases between. CDR3 coding DNA: TGTGCCAGCAGACCAACGGGTAACACTGAAGCTTTCTTT. Its translation: CASRPTGNTEAFF.

V gene TRBV5-6 combines with J gene TRBJ2-5; unclear D gene. V shed 4 bases and J shed 4 bases, with 11 bases lying between them. The CDR3 contains 13 residues. The germline V gene encodes CDR1 SGHDT and CDR2 YYEEEE. Written as DNA, the CDR3 is TGTGCCAGCAGCCCCCCGGGTTTAGAGACCCAGTACTTC. Translating gives CASSPPGLETQYF.

The chain couples TRBV6-5 to TRBJ1-3, with a possible D match to TRBD1 (5 bases). CDR1 is MNHEY and CDR2 is SVGAGI in the germline V gene. V lost 5 bases and J lost 4, with 9 bases in between. The CDR3 runs to 13 residues. CDR3 in amino acids: CASSNYRGNTIYF. The CDR3 nucleotides read TGTGCCAGCAGTAACTACAGGGGAAACACCATATATTTT.

V gene TRBV11-2 combines with J gene TRBJ1-1; 7 positions agree with TRBD1. CDR1 is SGHAT, CDR2 FQNNGV, per germline. Trimming at V came to 5 bases and at J to 5 bases, leaving 8 bases not matched to a gene. CDR3 length: 14 amino acids. The CDR3 DNA follows: TGTGCCAGCAGCCAGCAGGGGGGAGGGACTGAAGCTTTCTTT. This translates into CASSQQGGGTEAFF.

The V call is TRBV5-1, the J call TRBJ2-3; D call uncertain. The CDR3 has 13 residues. Germline values: CDR1 SGHRS, CDR2 YFSETQ. V was shortened by 0 bases and J by 2 bases, with 4 bases between the two germline ends. CDR3 DNA: TGCGCCAGCAGCTTGGGTGACACAGATACGCAGTATTTT. It is translated as CASSLGDTDTQYF.

The chain recombines TRBV5-5 with TRBJ1-5; D may be TRBD1 (5 bases). This CDR3 has 15 amino acids. Germline CDR1 is SGHKS and CDR2 is YYEKEE (reference sequence). The germline V and J ends were trimmed by 4 bases and 6 bases, with 17 bases remaining between them. CDR3 DNA: TGTGCCAGCAGCCCCCTTGGGCAGGGAGGTCAGCCCCAGCATTTT. This encodes CASSPLGQGGQPQHF.

The chain carries TRBV6-6 and TRBJ1-6; D is possibly TRBD1 (6 bases). The V gene lost 8 bases and the J gene lost 11 bases, with 19 bases spanning the gap. Germline-derived CDR1 and CDR2 are MNHNY and SVGAGI (reference sequence). The CDR3 contains 14 residues. CDR3 loop: CASCQGRGLPPLHF. The CDR3 DNA reads TGTGCCAGCTGCCAGGGGAGGGGTTTGCCACCCCTCCACTTT.